Below are 2 T cell receptor beta chains sequenced from a single sample in a study of CD8 T cells in Susac syndrome. Random hexamers primed reverse transcription of roughly 0.5 to 1 ug RNA. TCRdb redid the calling of the immunoSEQ multiplex PCR reads with MiXCR, one entry per CDR3 protein. The data contain some 110,000 distinct CDR3 sequences, approximately 93% of them singletons. The sample consisted of CD4+ T cells from PBMCs. Receptors were obtained from a human donor with multiple sclerosis.

This chain joins TRBV15 and TRBJ1-3; D possibly corresponds to TRBD1 (6 bases). In germline, CDR1 is LNHNV, CDR2 YYDKDF (reference sequence). The CDR3 runs 16 residues. Trimming shortened V by 1 base and J by 3 bases, and 13 bases separated the two germline ends. CDR3 nucleotides: TGTGCCACCAGCAGAGCACCGGGGGCTCTTGGAAACACCATATATTTT. Translated, it gives CATSRAPGALGNTIYF. Together with reference TRBV15 and TRBJ1-3, the CDR3 gives the full variable domain: DAMVIQNPRYQVTQFGKPVTLSCSQTLNHNVMYWYQQKSSQAPKLLFHYYDKDFNNEADTPDNFQSRRPNTSFCFLDIRSPGLGDTAMYLCATSRAPGALGNTIYFGEGSWLTVV.

The V and J genes are TRBV21-1 and TRBJ1-1. TRBV21-1 is deemed a pseudogene. The CDR3 extends over 15 amino acids. The CDR3 sequence is CASSKGGEGNTEAFF. In DNA form, the CDR3 reads TGTGCCAGCAGCAAGGGAGGGGAAGGGAACACTGAAGCTTTCTTT.